Below, one T cell receptor beta chain is given with its context. Its antigen is currently unknown. Time point here: blood 4 weeks post-SBRT, at nephrectomy. The treatment is: 15 Gy SBRT to primary tumor, nephrectomy 4 weeks later. Nephrectomy followed 15 Gy stereotactic body radiation by 4 weeks. Radiation-treated patients gave blood at baseline, week 2 and week 4. This renal cell carcinoma was of the clear cell type. The table came from immunoSEQ multiplex PCR; TCRdb's copy has only in-frame clones and leaves some out. The sample yields roughly 58,000 clones, 60% to 85% seen once. This entry belongs to a study of radiation and T cells in renal cell carcinoma. The CDR3 totals 14 residues. The germline gives CDR1 SGHDN, CDR2 FVKESK. Trimming cost V 1 base and J 1 base, with 7 bases left between them. Findings and caveats of the study: From baseline, blood top tumor clonotypes peaked at 2 weeks post-radiation.

This sequence joins TRBV14 and TRBJ1-1; D remains ambiguous. Here the sequenced sample was blood, taken from a patient whose treatment included radiotherapy and nephrectomy. The clonotype originates from a man between 60 and 75 years old with renal cell carcinoma. The CDR3 sequence: CASSQGPANTEAFF. The CDR3 coding sequence is TGTGCCAGCAGCCAAGGACCAGCGAACACTGAAGCTTTCTTT.